Here is one T cell receptor beta chain with its context. No antigen is known for it. This sample stems from a study of T cell repertoires in cytomegalovirus infection. Across the study: Matching HLA type, along with CMV infection, was indicated by public TCR beta signatures.

The ends were cut back, 0 bases at V and 6 bases at J, with 16 bases in the middle. Germline V gene data show CDR1 as SGHKS and CDR2 as YYEKEE (reference sequence). The CDR3 contains 17 residues. MiXCR, run by TCRdb on the reads, gives a single entry per CDR3 protein. The sample records approximately 730,000 distinct CDR3 sequences, 30% to 35% being singletons. The TCR comes from a human donor in good health (CMV status not recorded). Some clones in this sample may be carry-over from other donors' samples. The chain employs TRBV5-5 and TRBJ1-6; tentative D call: TRBD1 (6 bases). The sequenced sample was cultured PBMCs, obtained from culture after CMV antigen stimulation. The DNA of the CDR3 is TGTGCCAGCAGCTTGGCGGGGGCCCCTGGCGGTAATTCACCCCTCCACTTT. Its translation: CASSLAGAPGGNSPLHF.